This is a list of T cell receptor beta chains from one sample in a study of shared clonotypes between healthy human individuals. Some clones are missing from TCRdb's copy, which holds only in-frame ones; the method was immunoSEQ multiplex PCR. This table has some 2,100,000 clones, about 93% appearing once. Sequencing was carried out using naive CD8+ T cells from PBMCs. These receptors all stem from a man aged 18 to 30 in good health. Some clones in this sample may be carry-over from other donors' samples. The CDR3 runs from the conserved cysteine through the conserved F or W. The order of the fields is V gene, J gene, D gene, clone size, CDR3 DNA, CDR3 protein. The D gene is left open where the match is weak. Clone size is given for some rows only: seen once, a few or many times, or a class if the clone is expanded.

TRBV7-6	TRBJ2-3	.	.	TGTGCCAGCAGCTTAGTCAGGGGCGGGGGAGATACGCAGTATTTT	CASSLVRGGGDTQYF
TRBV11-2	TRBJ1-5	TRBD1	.	TGTGCCAGCAGCGTGACAGGGACGGATCAGCCCCAGCATTTT	CASSVTGTDQPQHF
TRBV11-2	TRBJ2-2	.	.	TGTGCCAGCAGCTTAGTGGGCCAGAACACCGGGGAGCTGTTTTTT	CASSLVGQNTGELFF
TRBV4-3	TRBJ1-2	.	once	TGCGCCAGCAGCCAAGGGCTAGAGACGGTGGTCGGCGGCTACACCTTC	CASSQGLETVVGGYTF
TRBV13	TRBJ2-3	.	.	TGTGCCAGCAGCTCCCCGAGCACAGATACGCAGTATTTT	CASSSPSTDTQYF
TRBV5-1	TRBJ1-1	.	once	TGCGCCAGCAGCGCCGGGAAACAGGGCTTGAACACTGAAGCTTTCTTT	CASSAGKQGLNTEAFF
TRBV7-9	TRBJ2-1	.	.	TGTGCCAGCAGCCTACTAATGGCCCTCGAATCAGCCGATGAGCAGTTCTTC	CASSLLMALESADEQFF
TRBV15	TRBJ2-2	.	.	TGTGCCACCAGCACACAGGTGCTTTTCCCCGGGGAGCTGTTTTTT	CATSTQVLFPGELFF
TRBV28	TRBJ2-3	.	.	TGTGCCAGCAGTTTGTCCGGCGGCACAGATACGCAGTATTTT	CASSLSGGTDTQYF
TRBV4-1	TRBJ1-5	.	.	TGCGCCAGCAGCCAACTTAGCAATCAGCCCCAGCATTTT	CASSQLSNQPQHF
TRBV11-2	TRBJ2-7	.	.	TGTGCCGGCAGCTCCCCCTACGAGCAGTACTTC	CAGSSPYEQYF
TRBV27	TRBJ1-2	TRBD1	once	TGTGCCAGCAGCAGCTCGGGACAGGACTATGGCTACACCTTC	CASSSSGQDYGYTF
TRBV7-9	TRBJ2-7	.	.	TGTGCCAGCAGCGGAACCACAGGGTCCTACGAGCAGTACTTC	CASSGTTGSYEQYF
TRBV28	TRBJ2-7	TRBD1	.	TGTGCCAGCACCCCGACAAGGACAGGAACCTACGAGCAGTACTTC	CASTPTRTGTYEQYF
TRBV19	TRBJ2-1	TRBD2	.	TGTGCCAGTAGTATAAGGGGAATGACTAGCGGGAGTGTTTCCTACAATGAGCAGTTCTTC	CASSIRGMTSGSVSYNEQFF
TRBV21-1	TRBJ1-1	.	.	TGTGCCAGCAGCAAAGAGGCGACAGGGGGCGGGAACACTGAAGCTTTCTTT	CASSKEATGGGNTEAFF
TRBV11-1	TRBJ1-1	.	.	TGTGCCAGCAGCTTAGAGGGTCGTCTAAACACTGAAGCTTTCTTT	CASSLEGRLNTEAFF
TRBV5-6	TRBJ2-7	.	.	TGTGCCAGCAGCGGATCCGGGTCCCGAAAGGAGCAGTACTTC	CASSGSGSRKEQYF
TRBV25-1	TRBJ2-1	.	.	TGTGCCAGCAATCACGGCGGCACCTACAATGAGCAGTTCTTC	CASNHGGTYNEQFF
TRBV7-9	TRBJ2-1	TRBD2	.	TGTGCCAGCAGCTATGCGGGGACTAGCGAAAGGTACAATGAGCAGTTCTTC	CASSYAGTSERYNEQFF
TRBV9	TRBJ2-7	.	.	TGTGCCAGCAGCCCCCAGGTGGCGGGCGCCCCCTACGAGCAGTACTTC	CASSPQVAGAPYEQYF
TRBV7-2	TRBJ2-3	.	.	TGTGCCAGCAGCTTGAACAACCTAGGGATTATGTCTGGGGCAGATACGCAGTATTTT	CASSLNNLGIMSGADTQYF
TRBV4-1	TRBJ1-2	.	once	TGCGCCAGCAGCTTCGACCCAGATCTACAGAGCGGCTGGTGGGGCTACACCTTC	CASSFDPDLQSGWWGYTF
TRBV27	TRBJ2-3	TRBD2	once	TGTGCCAGCAGTTTATTATCGGGAGTACTAGCGGGAGGTTCAAGCACAGATACGCAGTATTTT	CASSLLSGVLAGGSSTDTQYF
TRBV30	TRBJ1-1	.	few	TGTGCCTGCCCCCCAGGGCCCATGAACACTGAAGCTTTCTTT	CACPPGPMNTEAFF
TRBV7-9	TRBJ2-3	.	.	TGTGCCAGCAGTTCTACCAGATCCCCGGGGGGCCGGACAGATACGCAGTATTTT	CASSSTRSPGGRTDTQYF
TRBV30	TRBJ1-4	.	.	TGTGCCTGGAGTGTACGGAGGTTAACCCATGAAAAACTGTTTTTT	CAWSVRRLTHEKLFF
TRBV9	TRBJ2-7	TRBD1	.	TGTGCCAGCAGCGTATGGGGACAGACGGACGAGCAGTACTTC	CASSVWGQTDEQYF
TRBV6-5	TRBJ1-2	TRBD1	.	TGTGCCAGCGGCCGTCCAGGGGGCCTGGATGGCTACACCTTC	CASGRPGGLDGYTF
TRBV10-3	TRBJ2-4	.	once	TGTGCCATCAGTGAGTCGAAGGAGGCAGGAGCGGGCAAAAACATTCAGTACTTC	CAISESKEAGAGKNIQYF
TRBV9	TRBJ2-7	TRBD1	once	TGTGCCAGCAGCATTTTGGGACAGGGGGAGGAGCAGTACTTC	CASSILGQGEEQYF
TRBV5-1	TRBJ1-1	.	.	TGCGCCAGCAGCTTGGCGGAACGGGGGGTGAACACTGAAGCTTTCTTT	CASSLAERGVNTEAFF
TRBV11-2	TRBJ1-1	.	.	TGTGCCAGCAGCTCCAGGGATGTCGGCCTTCTAAGTACTGAAGCTTTCTTT	CASSSRDVGLLSTEAFF
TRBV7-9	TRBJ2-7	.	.	TGTGCCAGCAGCGCCCCGGGGGAATCGTACGAGCAGTACTTC	CASSAPGESYEQYF
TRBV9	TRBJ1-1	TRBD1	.	TGTGCCAGCAGCCCCCCGGGACAGGGGCGTTCTTCGTCCACTGAAGCTTTCTTT	CASSPPGQGRSSSTEAFF
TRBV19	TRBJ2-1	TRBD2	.	TGTGCCAGTAGCACCGGGACTAGCGTATACAATGAGCAGTTCTTC	CASSTGTSVYNEQFF
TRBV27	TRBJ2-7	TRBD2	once	TGTGCCAGCAGCCTAGGGGGGACTAGGCCCTACGAGCAGTACTTC	CASSLGGTRPYEQYF
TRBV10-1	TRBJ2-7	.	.	TGCGCCAGCAGTGAGTCAGCACCCGCCCCACCCTACGAGCAGTACTTC	CASSESAPAPPYEQYF
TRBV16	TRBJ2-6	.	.	TGTGCCAGCAGTCTAGACATAGCCGGGGCCAACGTCCTGACTTTC	CASSLDIAGANVLTF
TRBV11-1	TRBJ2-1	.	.	TGTGCCAGCAGCCACGACACCTTACCTTCCAATGAGCAGTTCTTC	CASSHDTLPSNEQFF
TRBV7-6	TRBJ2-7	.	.	TGTGCCAGCAGCCCCTGGTCCGGACAGGGAGGGTGGGAGCAGTACTTC	CASSPWSGQGGWEQYF